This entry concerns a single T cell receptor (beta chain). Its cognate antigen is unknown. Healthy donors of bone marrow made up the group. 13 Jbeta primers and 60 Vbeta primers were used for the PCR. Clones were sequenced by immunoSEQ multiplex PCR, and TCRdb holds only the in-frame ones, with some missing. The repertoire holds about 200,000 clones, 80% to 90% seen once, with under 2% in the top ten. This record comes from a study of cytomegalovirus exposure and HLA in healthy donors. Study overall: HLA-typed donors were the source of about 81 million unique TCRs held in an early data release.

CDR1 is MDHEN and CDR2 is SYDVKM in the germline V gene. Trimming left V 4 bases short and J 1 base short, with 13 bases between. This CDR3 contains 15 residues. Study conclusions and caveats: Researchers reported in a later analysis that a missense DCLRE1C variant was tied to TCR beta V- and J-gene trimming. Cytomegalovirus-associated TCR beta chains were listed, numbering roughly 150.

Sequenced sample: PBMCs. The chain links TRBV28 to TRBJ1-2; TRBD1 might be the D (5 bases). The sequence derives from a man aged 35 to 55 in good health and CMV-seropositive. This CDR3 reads CASSSPGERNYGYTF. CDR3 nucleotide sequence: TGTGCCAGCAGTTCCCCGGGGGAACGTAACTATGGCTACACCTTC.